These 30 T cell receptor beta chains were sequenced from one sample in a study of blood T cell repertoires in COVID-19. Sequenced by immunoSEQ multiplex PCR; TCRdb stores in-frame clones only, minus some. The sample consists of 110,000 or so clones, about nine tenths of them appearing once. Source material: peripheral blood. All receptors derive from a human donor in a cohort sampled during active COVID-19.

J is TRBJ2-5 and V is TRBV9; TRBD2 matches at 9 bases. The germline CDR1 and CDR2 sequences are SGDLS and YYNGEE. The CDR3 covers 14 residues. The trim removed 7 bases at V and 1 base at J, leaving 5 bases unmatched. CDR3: CASGRGGSQETQYF. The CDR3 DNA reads TGTGCCAGCGGGCGGGGGGGGTCCCAAGAGACCCAGTACTTC.

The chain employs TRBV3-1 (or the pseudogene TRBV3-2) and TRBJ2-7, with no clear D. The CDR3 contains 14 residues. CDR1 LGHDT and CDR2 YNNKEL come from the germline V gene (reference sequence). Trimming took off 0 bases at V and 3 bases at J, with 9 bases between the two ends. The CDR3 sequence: CASSQDTVFYEQYF. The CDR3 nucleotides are TGTGCCAGCAGCCAAGACACGGTGTTCTACGAGCAGTACTTC.

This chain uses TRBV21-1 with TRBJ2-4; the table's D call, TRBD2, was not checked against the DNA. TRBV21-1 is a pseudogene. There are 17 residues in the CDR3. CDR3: CASSKALSGGAKNIQYF. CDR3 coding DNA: TGTGCCAGCAGCAAAGCGCTCAGCGGGGGGGCCAAAAACATTCAGTACTTC.

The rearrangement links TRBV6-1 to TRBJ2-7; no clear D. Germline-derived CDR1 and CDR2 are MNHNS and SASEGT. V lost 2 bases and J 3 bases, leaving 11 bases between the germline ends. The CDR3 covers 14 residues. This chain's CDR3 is CASSELRNHYEQYF. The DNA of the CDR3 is TGTGCCAGCAGTGAACTGCGGAACCACTACGAGCAGTACTTC.

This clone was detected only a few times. The CDR3 here is CATSRGTGGLFF. The CDR3 DNA follows: TGTGCCACCAGCAGAGGGACAGGGGGCTTGTTCTTC. The rearrangement uses TRBV15 and TRBJ2-1; 11 nucleotides align to TRBD1. Germline assignment: CDR1 LNHNV and CDR2 YYDKDF (reference sequence). The CDR3 contains 12 residues. J gave up 15 bases and V 1 base, and 2 bases lay outside the gene matches.

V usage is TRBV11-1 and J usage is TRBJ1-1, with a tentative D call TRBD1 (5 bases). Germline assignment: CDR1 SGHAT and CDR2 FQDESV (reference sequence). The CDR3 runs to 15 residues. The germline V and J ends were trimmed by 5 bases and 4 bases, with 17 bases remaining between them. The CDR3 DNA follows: TGTGCCAGCAGCCCCCTAGCGTCCAGGGCCACTGAAGCTTTCTTT. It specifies CASSPLASRATEAFF.

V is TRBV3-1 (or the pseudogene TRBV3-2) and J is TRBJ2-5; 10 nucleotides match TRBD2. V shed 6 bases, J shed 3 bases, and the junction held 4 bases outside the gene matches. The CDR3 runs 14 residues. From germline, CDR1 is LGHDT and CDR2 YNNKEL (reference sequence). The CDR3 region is CASRPTSGEETQYF. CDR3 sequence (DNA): TGTGCCAGCAGACCCACTAGCGGGGAAGAGACCCAGTACTTC.

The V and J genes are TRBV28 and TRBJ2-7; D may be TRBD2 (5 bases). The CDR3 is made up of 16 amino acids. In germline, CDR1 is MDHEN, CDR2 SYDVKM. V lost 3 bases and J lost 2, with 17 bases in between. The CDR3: CASSFPNLAPTYEQYF. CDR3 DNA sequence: TGTGCCAGCAGTTTTCCGAACTTAGCGCCTACCTACGAGCAGTACTTC.

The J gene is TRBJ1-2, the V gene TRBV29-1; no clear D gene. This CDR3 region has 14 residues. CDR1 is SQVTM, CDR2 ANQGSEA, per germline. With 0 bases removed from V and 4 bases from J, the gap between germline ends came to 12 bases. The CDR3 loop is CSVEEAGGFYGYTF. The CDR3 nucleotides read TGCAGCGTTGAAGAAGCTGGAGGGTTCTATGGCTACACCTTC.

The CDR3 DNA is TGTGCCACCAGTGGCCCCGGGGGGGTTGAGACCCAGTACTTC. Translating gives CATSGPGGVETQYF. The J gene is TRBJ2-5, the V gene TRBV24-1, with TRBD2 matching 8 bases. This CDR3 region has 14 residues. Germline V gives CDR1 KGHDR, CDR2 SFDVKD. Trimming at V came to 5 bases and at J to 5 bases, leaving 6 bases not matched to a gene.

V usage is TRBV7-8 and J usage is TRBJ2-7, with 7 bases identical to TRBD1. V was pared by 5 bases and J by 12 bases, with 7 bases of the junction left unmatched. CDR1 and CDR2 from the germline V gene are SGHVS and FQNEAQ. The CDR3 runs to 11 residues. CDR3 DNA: TGTGCCAGCAGCGTCGACAGGGTACCGTACTTC. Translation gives CASSVDRVPYF.

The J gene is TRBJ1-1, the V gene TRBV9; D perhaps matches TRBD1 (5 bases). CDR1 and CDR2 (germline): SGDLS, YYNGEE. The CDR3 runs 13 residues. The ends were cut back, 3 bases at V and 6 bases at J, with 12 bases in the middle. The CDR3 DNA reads TGTGCCAGCAGCGCCAGGGTTCCCCCTGAAGCTTTCTTT. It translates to CASSARVPPEAFF. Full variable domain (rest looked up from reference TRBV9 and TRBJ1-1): DSGVTQTPKHLITATGQRVTLRCSPRSGDLSVYWYQQSLDQGLQFLIQYYNGEERAKGNILERFSAQQFPDLHSELNLSSLELGDSALYFCASSARVPPEAFFGQGTRLTVV.

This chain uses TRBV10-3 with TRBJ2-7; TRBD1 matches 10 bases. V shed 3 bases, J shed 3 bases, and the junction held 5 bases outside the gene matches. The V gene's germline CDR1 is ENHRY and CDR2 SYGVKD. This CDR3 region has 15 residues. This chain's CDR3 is CAISDTGTGVYEQYF. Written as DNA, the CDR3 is TGTGCCATCAGTGACACCGGGACAGGGGTCTACGAGCAGTACTTC.

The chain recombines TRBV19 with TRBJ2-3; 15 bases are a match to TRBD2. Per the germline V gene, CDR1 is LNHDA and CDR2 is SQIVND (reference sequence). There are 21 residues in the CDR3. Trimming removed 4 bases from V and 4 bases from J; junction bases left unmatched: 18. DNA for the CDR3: TGTGCCAGTAGTACCCCGCCGGGACTAGCGGGAGGAAAACTTAGGGCAGATACGCAGTATTTT. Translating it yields CASSTPPGLAGGKLRADTQYF.

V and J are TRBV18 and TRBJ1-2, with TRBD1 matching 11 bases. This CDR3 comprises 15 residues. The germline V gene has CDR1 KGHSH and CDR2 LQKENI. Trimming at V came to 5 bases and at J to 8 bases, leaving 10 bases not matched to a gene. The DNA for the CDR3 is TGTGCCAGCTCAGCATCCGGGACAGGGGGTGTCGGCTACACCTTC. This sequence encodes CASSASGTGGVGYTF.

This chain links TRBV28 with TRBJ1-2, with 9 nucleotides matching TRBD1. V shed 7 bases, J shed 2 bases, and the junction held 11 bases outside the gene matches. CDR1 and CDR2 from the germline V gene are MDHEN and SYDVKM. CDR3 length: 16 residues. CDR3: CASTVTGGRINYGYTF. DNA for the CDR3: TGTGCCAGCACCGTGACAGGGGGAAGGATAAACTATGGCTACACCTTC.

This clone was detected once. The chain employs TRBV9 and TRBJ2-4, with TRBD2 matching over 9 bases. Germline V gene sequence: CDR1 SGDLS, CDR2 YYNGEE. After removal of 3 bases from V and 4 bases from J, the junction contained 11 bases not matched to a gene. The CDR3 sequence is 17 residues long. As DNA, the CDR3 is TGTGCCAGCAGCGCAGAAATAGCGGGGGCGCCTAAAAACATTCAGTACTTC. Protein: CASSAEIAGAPKNIQYF. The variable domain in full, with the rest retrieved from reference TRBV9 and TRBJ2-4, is DSGVTQTPKHLITATGQRVTLRCSPRSGDLSVYWYQQSLDQGLQFLIQYYNGEERAKGNILERFSAQQFPDLHSELNLSSLELGDSALYFCASSAEIAGAPKNIQYFGAGTRLSVL.

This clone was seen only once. The CDR3 sequence is CATLRERPRTDTQYF. The CDR3 region has the DNA TGTGCCACGCTAAGAGAGAGGCCGAGGACAGATACGCAGTATTTT. This chain uses TRBV10-3 with TRBJ2-3; D is unresolved. V shed 10 bases and J shed 3 bases, with 20 bases lying between them. CDR1 ENHRY and CDR2 SYGVKD come from the germline V gene. This CDR3 is built from 15 residues.

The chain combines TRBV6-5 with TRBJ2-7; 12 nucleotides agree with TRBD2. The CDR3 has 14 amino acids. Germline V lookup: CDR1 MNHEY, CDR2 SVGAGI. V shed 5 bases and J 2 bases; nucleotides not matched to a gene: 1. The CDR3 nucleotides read TGTGCCAGCAGTCGGACTAGCGGGACCTACGAGCAGTACTTC. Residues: CASSRTSGTYEQYF.

CDR3 bases: TGTGCCAGCACGGAGGCCTCCTACGAGCAGTACTTC. Its protein is CASTEASYEQYF. V gene TRBV25-1 combines with J gene TRBJ2-7; D might be TRBD2 (5 bases). Germline values: CDR1 MGHDK, CDR2 SYGVNS. Trimming stripped 7 bases from V and 0 bases from J, with 7 bases between. The CDR3 covers 12 residues.

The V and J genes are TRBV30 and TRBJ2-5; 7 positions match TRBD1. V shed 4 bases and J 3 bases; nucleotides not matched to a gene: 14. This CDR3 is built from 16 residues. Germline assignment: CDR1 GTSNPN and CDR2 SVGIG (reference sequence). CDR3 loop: CAWTLLRGPLKETQYF. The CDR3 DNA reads TGTGCCTGGACCCTTCTGAGGGGGCCTCTTAAAGAGACCCAGTACTTC.

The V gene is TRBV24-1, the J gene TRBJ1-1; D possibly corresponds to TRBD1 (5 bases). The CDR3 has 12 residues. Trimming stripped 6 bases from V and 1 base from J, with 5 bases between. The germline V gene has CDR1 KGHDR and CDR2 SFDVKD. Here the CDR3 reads CATSQGNTEAFF. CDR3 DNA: TGTGCCACCAGTCAGGGGAACACTGAAGCTTTCTTT.

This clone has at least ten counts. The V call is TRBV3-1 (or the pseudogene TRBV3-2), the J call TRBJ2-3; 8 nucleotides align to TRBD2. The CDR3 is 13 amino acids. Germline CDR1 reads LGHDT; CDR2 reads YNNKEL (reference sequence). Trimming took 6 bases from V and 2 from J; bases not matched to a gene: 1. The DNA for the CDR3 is TGTGCCAGCAGGGGACTAGTCACAGATACGCAGTATTTT. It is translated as CASRGLVTDTQYF.

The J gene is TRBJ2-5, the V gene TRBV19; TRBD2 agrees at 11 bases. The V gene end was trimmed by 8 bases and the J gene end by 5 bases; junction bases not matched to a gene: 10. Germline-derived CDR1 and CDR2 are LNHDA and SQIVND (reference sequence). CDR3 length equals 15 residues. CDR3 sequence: CASLQTSGAGETQYF. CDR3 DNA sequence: TGTGCCAGTCTACAGACTAGCGGGGCGGGGGAGACCCAGTACTTC. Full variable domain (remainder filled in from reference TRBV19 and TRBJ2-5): DGGITQSPKYLFRKEGQNVTLSCEQNLNHDAMYWYRQDPGQGLRLIYYSQIVNDFQKGDIAEGYSVSREKKESFPLTVTSAQKNPTAFYLCASLQTSGAGETQYFGPGTRLLVL.

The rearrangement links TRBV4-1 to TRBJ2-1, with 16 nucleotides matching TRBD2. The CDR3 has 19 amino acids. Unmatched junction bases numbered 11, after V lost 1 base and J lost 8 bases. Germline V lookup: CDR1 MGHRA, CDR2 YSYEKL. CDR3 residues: CASSQGGLAGGRRWDEQFF. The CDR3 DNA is TGCGCCAGCAGCCAAGGGGGACTAGCGGGGGGGCGTAGGTGGGATGAGCAGTTCTTC.

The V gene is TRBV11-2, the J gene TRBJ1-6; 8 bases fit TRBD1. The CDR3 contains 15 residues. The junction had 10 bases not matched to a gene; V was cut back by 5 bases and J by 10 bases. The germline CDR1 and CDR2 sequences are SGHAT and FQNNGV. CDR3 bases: TGTGCCAGCAGCGGCATGACAGGGGCATGGTCACCCCTCCACTTT. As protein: CASSGMTGAWSPLHF. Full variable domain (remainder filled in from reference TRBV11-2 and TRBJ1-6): EAGVAQSPRYKIIEKRQSVAFWCNPISGHATLYWYQQILGQGPKLLIQFQNNGVVDDSQLPKDRFSAERLKGVDSTLKIQPAKLEDSAVYLCASSGMTGAWSPLHFGNGTRLTVT.

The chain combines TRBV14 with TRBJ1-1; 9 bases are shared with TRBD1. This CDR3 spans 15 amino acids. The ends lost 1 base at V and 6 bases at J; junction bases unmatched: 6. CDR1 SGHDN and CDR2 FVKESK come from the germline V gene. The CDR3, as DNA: TGTGCCAGCAGCCAAGTCGGGACAGGGAATCCTGAAGCTTTCTTT. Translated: CASSQVGTGNPEAFF.

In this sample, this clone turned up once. CDR3 in DNA: TGTGCCAGTAGTTCGGGACAGATCAACACTGAAGCTTTCTTT. Translated: CASSSGQINTEAFF. The J gene is TRBJ1-1, the V gene TRBV19; 7 positions agree with TRBD1. In germline, CDR1 is LNHDA, CDR2 SQIVND (reference sequence). The ends lost 5 bases at V and 2 bases at J; junction bases unmatched: 5. The CDR3 is 14 residues long.

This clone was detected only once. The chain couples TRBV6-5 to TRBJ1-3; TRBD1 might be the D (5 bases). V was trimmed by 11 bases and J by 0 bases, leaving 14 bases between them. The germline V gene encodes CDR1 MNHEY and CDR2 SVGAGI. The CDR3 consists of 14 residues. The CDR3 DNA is TGTGCCGGATCACAGGCAAGCTCTGGAAACACCATATATTTT. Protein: CAGSQASSGNTIYF.

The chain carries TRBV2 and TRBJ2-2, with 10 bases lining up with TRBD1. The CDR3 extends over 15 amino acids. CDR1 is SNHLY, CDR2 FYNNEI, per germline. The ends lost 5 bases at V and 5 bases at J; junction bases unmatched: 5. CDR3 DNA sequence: TGTGCCAGCAGTAGACAGGGGGCGCAAACCGGGGAGCTGTTTTTT. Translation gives CASSRQGAQTGELFF. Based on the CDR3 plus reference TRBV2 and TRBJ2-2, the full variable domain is EPEVTQTPSHQVTQMGQEVILRCVPISNHLYFYWYRQILGQKVEFLVSFYNNEISEKSEIFDDQFSVERPDGSNFTLKIRSTKLEDSAMYFCASSRQGAQTGELFFGEGSRLTVL.